A single sample gave rise to the 25 T cell receptor beta chains below, sequenced in a study of cytomegalovirus exposure and HLA in healthy donors. PCR involved 60 Vbeta and 13 Jbeta primers. Generated by immunoSEQ multiplex PCR, the TCRdb table keeps only in-frame clones and is missing some. The profile shows around 180,000 clones, around four fifths of them singletons. Specimen: PBMCs. The receptors originated from a boy aged 2 to 10 in good health and CMV-seronegative.

This rearrangement joins TRBV15 to TRBJ2-7; a weak D match, TRBD2 (6 bases). This CDR3 is 16 amino acids long. The germline gives CDR1 LNHNV, CDR2 YYDKDF (reference sequence). V was cut by 4 bases and J by 0 bases, with 16 bases left in between. The CDR3 DNA reads as TGTGCCACCAGCACAGAACCGGGGGTTAGCTCCTACGAGCAGTACGTC. Residues: CATSTEPGVSSYEQYV.

There are a few counts of this clone. The V call is TRBV30, the J call TRBJ2-2, with 8 positions matching TRBD2. The CDR3 is made up of 14 amino acids. Unmatched junction bases numbered 3, after V lost 1 base and J lost 5 bases. Germline CDR1 is GTSNPN and CDR2 is SVGIG (reference sequence). CDR3 loop: CAWSAGLDTGELFF. The DNA of the CDR3 is TGTGCCTGGAGTGCGGGACTAGATACCGGGGAGCTGTTTTTT.

The chain employs TRBV5-6 and TRBJ1-1, with D possibly matching TRBD1 (5 bases). Trimming took off 4 bases at V and 5 bases at J, with 21 bases between the two ends. Germline V lookup: CDR1 SGHDT, CDR2 YYEEEE. The CDR3 runs to 16 residues. CDR3 protein: CASSTPPQGKETEAFF. As DNA, the CDR3 is TGTGCCAGCAGCACCCCTCCCCAGGGAAAAGAAACTGAAGCTTTCTTT.

The chain links TRBV7-8 to TRBJ2-1; TRBD1 aligns across 9 bases. The CDR3 has 13 amino acids. CDR1 and CDR2 (germline): SGHVS, FQNEAQ. V shed 5 bases and J 9 bases; nucleotides not matched to a gene: 5. CDR3 nucleotide sequence: TGTGCCAGCAGCAACAGGGGGCAAGGTGAGCAGTTCTTC. Protein product: CASSNRGQGEQFF.

This clone was seen a few times. The chain employs TRBV7-9 and TRBJ1-2; D is unresolved. The V end lost 6 bases, the J end lost 7 bases, and 15 bases lay between the germline ends. The CDR3 covers 13 residues. CDR1 is SEHNR and CDR2 is FQNEAQ in the germline V gene (reference sequence). The CDR3, as DNA: TGTGCCAGCAGGATAGCGGGTGTAGGTGGCTACACCTTC. Encoded protein: CASRIAGVGGYTF.

The V call is TRBV5-5, the J call TRBJ1-2; maybe TRBD1 (5 bases). CDR3 length: 14 residues. Trimming removed 4 bases at V and 8 bases at J, with 18 bases between. Germline V gene data show CDR1 as SGHKS and CDR2 as YYEKEE (reference sequence). The CDR3 sequence is CASSPETDPGGYTF. The CDR3 bases are TGTGCCAGCAGCCCGGAGACAGACCCTGGCGGCTACACCTTC.

This clone was seen a single time. The chain recombines TRBV6-1 with TRBJ2-1, with 7 bases that match TRBD2. The CDR3 loop spans 13 amino acids. The V gene's germline CDR1 is MNHNS and CDR2 SASEGT. Unmatched junction bases numbered 3, after V lost 4 bases and J lost 6 bases. For the CDR3, the DNA is TGTGCCAGCAGTGCCTGGGGGGGCAATGAGCAGTTCTTC. It specifies CASSAWGGNEQFF.

This clone was observed a single time. The V and J genes are TRBV28 and TRBJ2-7; 8 nucleotides agree with TRBD1. Germline trimming cut 3 bases from V and 3 bases from J; bases unmatched to any gene: 13. The CDR3 length is 17 residues. CDR1 MDHEN and CDR2 SYDVKM come from the germline V gene. The CDR3 loop reads CASSFSTRDRSNYEQYF. The CDR3, as DNA: TGTGCCAGCAGTTTCTCCACCCGGGACAGGTCAAACTACGAGCAGTACTTC.

The CDR3 nucleotides read TGTGCCAGCAGTGTGGGGACAGGTTTTCTCCCAGATACGCAGTATTTT. Translating gives CASSVGTGFLPDTQYF. V and J are TRBV25-1 and TRBJ2-3; the match to TRBD1 covers 8 bases. With V trimmed by 4 bases and J by 4 bases, 10 bases remained unmatched. The CDR3 runs 16 residues. Germline V gives CDR1 MGHDK, CDR2 SYGVNS.

V and J are TRBV5-4 and TRBJ2-3, with 11 bases that match TRBD2. This CDR3 contains 16 residues. With V trimmed by 4 bases and J by 5 bases, 9 bases remained unmatched. Germline assignment: CDR1 SGHNT and CDR2 YYREEE (reference sequence). This chain's CDR3 is CASSRRLAGYGDTQYF. CDR3 nucleotides: TGTGCCAGCAGCCGCAGACTAGCGGGGTACGGAGATACGCAGTATTTT.

This rearrangement joins TRBV19 to TRBJ2-7; 7 nucleotides line up with TRBD2. J gave up 6 bases and V 5 bases, and 7 bases lay outside the gene matches. This CDR3 is 13 amino acids long. The germline V gene encodes CDR1 LNHDA and CDR2 SQIVND (reference sequence). CDR3 DNA sequence: TGTGCCAGTAGTTATAAGCGGGGTTCCGAGCAGTACTTC. It is translated as CASSYKRGSEQYF.

The V and J genes are TRBV7-2 and TRBJ2-3; 11 positions match TRBD2. Trimming removed 5 bases from V and 4 bases from J; junction bases left unmatched: 11. Germline loops: CDR1 SGHTA, CDR2 FQGNSA. The CDR3 has 17 residues. CDR3 in amino acids: CASSPRLAGQTADTQYF. CDR3 nucleotides: TGTGCCAGCAGCCCCCGACTAGCGGGACAGACGGCAGATACGCAGTATTTT.

This clone was seen only a few times. The chain combines TRBV6-1 with TRBJ2-3; 8 positions match TRBD2. V lost 4 bases to trimming and J lost 5 bases; unmatched junction nucleotides: 2. CDR3 size: 13 residues. Germline CDR1 reads MNHNS; CDR2 reads SASEGT. CDR3 region: CASSGAGGDTQYF. As DNA, the CDR3 is TGTGCCAGCAGTGGCGCGGGGGGAGATACGCAGTATTTT.

The gene calls are TRBV5-5 and TRBJ1-1; D may be TRBD1 (6 bases). The CDR3 is 15 amino acids. Germline loops: CDR1 SGHKS, CDR2 YYEKEE (reference sequence). With 2 bases removed from V and 6 bases from J, the gap between germline ends came to 17 bases. In DNA form, the CDR3 reads TGTGCCAGCAGCTTCCGGGACATAGGTTTCCCTGAAGCTTTCTTT. Translated: CASSFRDIGFPEAFF.

This rearrangement joins TRBV29-1 to TRBJ2-2; 12 nucleotides line up with TRBD1. The germline gives CDR1 SQVTM, CDR2 ANQGSEA. V trimming: 8 bases; J trimming: 3 bases; junction bases outside the gene matches: 7. The CDR3 spans 15 residues. CDR3 protein: CSTTGTGGYTGELFF. The CDR3 DNA reads TGCAGCACTACCGGGACAGGGGGCTACACCGGGGAGCTGTTTTTT.

The rearrangement links TRBV9 to TRBJ2-3; D unclear. This CDR3 has 13 residues. Trimming shortened V by 2 bases and J by 3 bases, and 7 bases separated the two germline ends. The germline gives CDR1 SGDLS, CDR2 YYNGEE. The CDR3 here is CASSVGATDTQYF. CDR3 sequence (DNA): TGTGCCAGCAGCGTCGGAGCGACAGATACGCAGTATTTT. Based on the CDR3 plus reference TRBV9 and TRBJ2-3, the full variable domain is DSGVTQTPKHLITATGQRVTLRCSPRSGDLSVYWYQQSLDQGLQFLIQYYNGEERAKGNILERFSAQQFPDLHSELNLSSLELGDSALYFCASSVGATDTQYFGPGTRLTVL.

The chain recombines TRBV2 with TRBJ2-6, with no clear D. Germline loops: CDR1 SNHLY, CDR2 FYNNEI. This CDR3 contains 14 residues. Trimming took 1 base from V and 4 from J, leaving 5 bases between them. As DNA, the CDR3 is TGTGCCAGCAGTGAAGTATCCGGGGCCAACGTCCTGACTTTC. Encoded protein: CASSEVSGANVLTF.

The chain recombines TRBV2 with TRBJ2-7, with D possibly TRBD2 on 6 matching bases. Germline assignment: CDR1 SNHLY and CDR2 FYNNEI. There are 12 residues in the CDR3. Trimming left V 6 bases short and J 1 base short, with 7 bases between. CDR3 sequence (DNA): TGTGCCAGCAGGGGACTTTCCTACGAGCAGTACTTC. It yields the protein CASRGLSYEQYF.

This chain uses TRBV6-1 with TRBJ2-5; 7 bases are a match to TRBD1. The assigned J gene may be wrong: the sequence end matches TRBJ2-7 better. This CDR3 is built from 13 residues. Germline V lookup: CDR1 MNHNS, CDR2 SASEGT. The CDR3: CASWDSGAYEQYF. The CDR3 region has the DNA TGTGCCAGCTGGGACAGTGGGGCCTACGAGCAGTACTTC.

V is TRBV19 and J is TRBJ2-1; 10 bases are shared with TRBD2. The V gene end was trimmed by 3 bases and the J gene end by 8 bases; junction bases not matched to a gene: 7. This CDR3 is 15 amino acids long. Per the germline V gene, CDR1 is LNHDA and CDR2 is SQIVND (reference sequence). CDR3 in amino acids: CASSMDGSGGYEQFF. In DNA, the CDR3 is TGTGCCAGTAGTATGGATGGTAGCGGGGGGTATGAGCAGTTCTTC.

A remark on this clone: At one end the junction does not follow the germline gene, possibly because of a read error. This chain links TRBV5-4 with TRBJ2-2, with D possibly matching TRBD1 (6 bases). The CDR3 has 13 amino acids. Germline-derived CDR1 and CDR2 are SGHNT and YYREEE (reference sequence). CDR3 in amino acids: CASSHQGYGELLF. As DNA, the CDR3 is TGTGCCAGCAGCCATCAGGGGTACGGGGAGCTGCTTTTT.

In regard to this clone: The junction differs from germline at one of its ends, possibly a read error. V usage is TRBV7-2 and J usage is TRBJ2-1; 9 bases map to TRBD1. Germline assignment: CDR1 SGHTA and CDR2 FQGNSA. The CDR3 has 14 residues. CDR3 residues: CAGSPGQGHNEQFF. The CDR3 nucleotides read TGTGCCGGCAGCCCGGGACAGGGTCACAATGAGCAGTTCTTC.

The chain uses TRBV6-1 and TRBJ2-2; 10 nucleotides line up with TRBD2. The trim removed 11 bases at V and 1 base at J, leaving 4 bases unmatched. Germline V gene sequence: CDR1 MNHNS, CDR2 SASEGT. The CDR3 contains 14 residues. CDR3 in amino acids: CAGIAGGNTGELFF. In DNA form, the CDR3 reads TGTGCCGGAATAGCGGGGGGGAACACCGGGGAGCTGTTTTTT.

The chain is built from TRBV5-1 and TRBJ2-1; TRBD2 aligns across 13 bases. The germline V gene has CDR1 SGHRS and CDR2 YFSETQ. There are 16 residues in the CDR3. J gave up 7 bases and V 0 bases, and 4 bases lay outside the gene matches. Here the CDR3 reads CASSLGGLAGPNEQFF. DNA of the CDR3: TGCGCCAGCAGCTTGGGGGGACTAGCGGGGCCGAATGAGCAGTTCTTC.

The chain uses TRBV19 and TRBJ2-2; D perhaps matches TRBD1 (7 bases). V shed 4 bases and J shed 0 bases, with 15 bases lying between them. Per germline, CDR1 LNHDA and CDR2 SQIVND (reference sequence). The CDR3 loop spans 17 amino acids. CDR3 residues: CASSTHQGGSNTGELFF. The CDR3 region has the DNA TGTGCCAGTAGTACACATCAGGGGGGATCGAACACCGGGGAGCTGTTTTTT. Supplemented by reference TRBV19 and TRBJ2-2, the full variable domain reads DGGITQSPKYLFRKEGQNVTLSCEQNLNHDAMYWYRQDPGQGLRLIYYSQIVNDFQKGDIAEGYSVSREKKESFPLTVTSAQKNPTAFYLCASSTHQGGSNTGELFFGEGSRLTVL.